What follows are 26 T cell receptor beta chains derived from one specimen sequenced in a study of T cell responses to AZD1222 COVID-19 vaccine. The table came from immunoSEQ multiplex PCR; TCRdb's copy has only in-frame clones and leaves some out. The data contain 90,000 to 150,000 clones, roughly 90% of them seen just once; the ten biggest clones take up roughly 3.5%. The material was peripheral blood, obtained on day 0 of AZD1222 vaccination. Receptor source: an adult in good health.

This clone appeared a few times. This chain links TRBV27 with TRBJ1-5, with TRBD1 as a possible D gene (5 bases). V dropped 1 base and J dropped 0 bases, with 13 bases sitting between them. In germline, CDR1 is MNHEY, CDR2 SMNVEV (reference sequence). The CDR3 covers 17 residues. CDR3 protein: CASSLYGGGNSNQPQHF. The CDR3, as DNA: TGTGCCAGCAGTTTATATGGCGGGGGGAATAGCAATCAGCCCCAGCATTTT.

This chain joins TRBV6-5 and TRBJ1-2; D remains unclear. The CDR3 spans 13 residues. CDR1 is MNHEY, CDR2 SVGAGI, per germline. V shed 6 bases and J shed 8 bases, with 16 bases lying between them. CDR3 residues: CASRLDGDGGYTF. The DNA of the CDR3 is TGTGCCAGCAGGCTGGACGGAGACGGGGGCTACACCTTC.

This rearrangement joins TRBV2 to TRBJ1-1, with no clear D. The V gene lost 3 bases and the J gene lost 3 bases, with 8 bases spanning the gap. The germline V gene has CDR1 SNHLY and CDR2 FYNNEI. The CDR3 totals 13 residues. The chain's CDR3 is CASSEQAYTEAFF. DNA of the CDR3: TGTGCCAGCAGTGAGCAGGCCTACACTGAAGCTTTCTTT.

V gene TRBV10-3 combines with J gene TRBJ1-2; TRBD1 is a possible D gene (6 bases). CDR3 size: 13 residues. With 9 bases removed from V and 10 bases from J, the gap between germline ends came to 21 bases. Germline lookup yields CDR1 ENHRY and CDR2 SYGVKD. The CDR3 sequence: CAIQRGVEKDYTF. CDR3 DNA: TGTGCCATTCAAAGGGGGGTTGAAAAGGACTACACCTTC.

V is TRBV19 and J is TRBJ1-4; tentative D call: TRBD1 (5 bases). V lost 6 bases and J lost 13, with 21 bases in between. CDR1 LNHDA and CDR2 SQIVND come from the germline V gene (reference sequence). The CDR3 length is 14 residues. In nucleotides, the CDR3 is TGTGCCAGTAGAGAGAGTGGAAGGGGCGGGGGACTGTTTTTT. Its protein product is CASRESGRGGGLFF.

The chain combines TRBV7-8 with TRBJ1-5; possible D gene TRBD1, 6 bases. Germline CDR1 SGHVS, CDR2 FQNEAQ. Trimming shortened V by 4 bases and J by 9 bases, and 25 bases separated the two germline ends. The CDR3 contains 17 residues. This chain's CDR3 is CASSSARQGPMGRPQHF. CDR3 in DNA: TGTGCCAGCAGCTCAGCCCGGCAGGGGCCGATGGGTCGGCCCCAGCATTTT.

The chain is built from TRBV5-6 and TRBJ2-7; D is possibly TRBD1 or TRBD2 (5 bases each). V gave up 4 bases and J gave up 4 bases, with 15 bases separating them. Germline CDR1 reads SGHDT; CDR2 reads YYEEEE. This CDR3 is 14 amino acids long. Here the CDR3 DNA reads TGTGCCAGCAGCCCCCTTGGGGGAGCGTACGAGCAGTACTTC. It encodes CASSPLGGAYEQYF.

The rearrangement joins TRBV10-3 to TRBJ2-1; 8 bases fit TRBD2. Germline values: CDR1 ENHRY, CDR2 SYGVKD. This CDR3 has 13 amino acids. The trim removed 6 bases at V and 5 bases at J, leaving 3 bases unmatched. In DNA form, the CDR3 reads TGTGCCATCAGAGCGGGGGAAGACAATGAGCAGTTCTTC. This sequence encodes CAIRAGEDNEQFF.

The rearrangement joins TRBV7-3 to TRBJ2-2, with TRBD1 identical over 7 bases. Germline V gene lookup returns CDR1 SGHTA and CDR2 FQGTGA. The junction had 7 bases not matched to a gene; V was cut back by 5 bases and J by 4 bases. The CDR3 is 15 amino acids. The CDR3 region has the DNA TGTGCCAGCAGCCCAGACAGGGCCGGCACCGGGGAGCTGTTTTTT. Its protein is CASSPDRAGTGELFF.

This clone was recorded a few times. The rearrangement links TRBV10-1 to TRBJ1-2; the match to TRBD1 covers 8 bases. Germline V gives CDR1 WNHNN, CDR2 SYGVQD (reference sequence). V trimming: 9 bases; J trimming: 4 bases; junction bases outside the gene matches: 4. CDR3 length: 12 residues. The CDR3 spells CARTGETYGYTF. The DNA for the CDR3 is TGCGCCAGGACAGGGGAGACCTATGGCTACACCTTC.

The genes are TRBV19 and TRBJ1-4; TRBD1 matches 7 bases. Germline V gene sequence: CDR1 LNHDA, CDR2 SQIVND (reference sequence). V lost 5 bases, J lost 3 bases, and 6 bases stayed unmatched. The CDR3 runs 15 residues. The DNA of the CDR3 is TGTGCCAGTAGTTGGGACAGAGCGGCTAATGAAAAACTGTTTTTT. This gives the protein CASSWDRAANEKLFF.

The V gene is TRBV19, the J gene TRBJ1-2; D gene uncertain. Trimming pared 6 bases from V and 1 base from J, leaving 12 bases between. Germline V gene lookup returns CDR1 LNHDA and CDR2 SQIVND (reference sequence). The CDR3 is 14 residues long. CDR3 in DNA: TGTGCCAGTAGCTGGCGAGGCGATAACTATGGCTACACCTTC. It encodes CASSWRGDNYGYTF. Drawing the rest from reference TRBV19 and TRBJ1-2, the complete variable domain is DGGITQSPKYLFRKEGQNVTLSCEQNLNHDAMYWYRQDPGQGLRLIYYSQIVNDFQKGDIAEGYSVSREKKESFPLTVTSAQKNPTAFYLCASSWRGDNYGYTFGSGTRLTVV.

For the CDR3, the DNA is TGCGCCAGCAGCTTGGGTAGTTCCCAACCCTGGCTATCAGATACGCAGTATTTT. Translated: CASSLGSSQPWLSDTQYF. V usage is TRBV5-1 and J usage is TRBJ2-3; D uncertain. This CDR3 spans 18 amino acids. Germline values: CDR1 SGHRS, CDR2 YFSETQ. The V end lost 0 bases, the J end lost 4 bases, and 21 bases lay between the germline ends.

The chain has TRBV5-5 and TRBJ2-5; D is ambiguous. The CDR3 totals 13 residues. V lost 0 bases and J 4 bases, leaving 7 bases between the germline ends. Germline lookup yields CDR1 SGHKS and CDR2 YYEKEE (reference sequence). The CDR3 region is CASSLVPGETQYF. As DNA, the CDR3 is TGTGCCAGCAGCTTGGTGCCGGGAGAGACCCAGTACTTC.

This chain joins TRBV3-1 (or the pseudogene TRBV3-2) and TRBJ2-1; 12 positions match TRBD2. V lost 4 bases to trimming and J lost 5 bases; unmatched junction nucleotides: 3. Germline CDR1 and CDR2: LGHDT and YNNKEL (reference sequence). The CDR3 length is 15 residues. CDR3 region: CASSPLAGGDNEQFF. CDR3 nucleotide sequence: TGTGCCAGCAGCCCTCTAGCGGGGGGGGACAATGAGCAGTTCTTC.

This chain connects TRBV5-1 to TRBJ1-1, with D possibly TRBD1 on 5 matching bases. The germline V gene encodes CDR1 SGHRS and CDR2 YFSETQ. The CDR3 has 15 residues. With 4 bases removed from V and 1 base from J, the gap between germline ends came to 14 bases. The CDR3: CASSIVAGTNTEAFF. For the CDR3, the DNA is TGCGCCAGCAGCATAGTTGCCGGGACGAACACTGAAGCTTTCTTT.

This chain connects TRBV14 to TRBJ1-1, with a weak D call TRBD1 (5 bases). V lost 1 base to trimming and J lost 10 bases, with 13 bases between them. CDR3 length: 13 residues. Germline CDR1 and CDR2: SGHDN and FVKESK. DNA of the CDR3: TGTGCCAGCAGCCAAGTACGCGGACACTTAGCTTTCTTT. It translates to CASSQVRGHLAFF.

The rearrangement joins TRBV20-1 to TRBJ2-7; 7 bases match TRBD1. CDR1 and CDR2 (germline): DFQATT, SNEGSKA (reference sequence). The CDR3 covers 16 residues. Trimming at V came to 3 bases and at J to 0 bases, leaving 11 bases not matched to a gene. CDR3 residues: CSASNYRDSPSYEQYF. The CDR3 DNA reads TGCAGTGCTAGTAATTACCGGGACAGTCCCTCCTACGAGCAGTACTTC.

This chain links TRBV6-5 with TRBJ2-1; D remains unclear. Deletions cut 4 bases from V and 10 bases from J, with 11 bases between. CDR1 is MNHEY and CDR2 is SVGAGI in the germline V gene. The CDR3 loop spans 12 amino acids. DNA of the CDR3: TGTGCCAGCAGTTCGCAAGATAAAGAGCAGTTCTTC. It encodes CASSSQDKEQFF.

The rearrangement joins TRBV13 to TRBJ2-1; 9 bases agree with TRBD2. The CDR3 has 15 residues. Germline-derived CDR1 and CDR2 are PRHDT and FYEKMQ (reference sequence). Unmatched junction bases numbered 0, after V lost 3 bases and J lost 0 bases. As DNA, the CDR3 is TGTGCCAGCAGCTTTAGCGGGAGCTCCTACAATGAGCAGTTCTTC. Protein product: CASSFSGSSYNEQFF.

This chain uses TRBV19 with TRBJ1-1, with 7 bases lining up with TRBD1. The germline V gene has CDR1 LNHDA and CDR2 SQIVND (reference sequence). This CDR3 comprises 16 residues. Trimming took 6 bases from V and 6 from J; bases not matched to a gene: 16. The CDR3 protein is CASSSSRRGGGPEAFF. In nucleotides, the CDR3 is TGTGCCAGTAGCTCCTCCCGCCGGGGAGGGGGCCCTGAAGCTTTCTTT.

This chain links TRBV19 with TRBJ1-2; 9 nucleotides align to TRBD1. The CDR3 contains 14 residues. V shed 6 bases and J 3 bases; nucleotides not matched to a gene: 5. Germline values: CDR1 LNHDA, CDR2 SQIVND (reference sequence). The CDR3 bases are TGTGCCAGTAGGGAGACAGGGGGAGACTATGGCTACACCTTC. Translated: CASRETGGDYGYTF.

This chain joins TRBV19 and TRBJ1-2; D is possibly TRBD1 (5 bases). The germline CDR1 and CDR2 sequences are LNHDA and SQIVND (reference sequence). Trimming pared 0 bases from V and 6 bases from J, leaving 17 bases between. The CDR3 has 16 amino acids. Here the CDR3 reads CASSIDPKRQTNGYTF. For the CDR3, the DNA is TGTGCCAGTAGTATAGATCCGAAGAGACAGACCAATGGCTACACCTTC.

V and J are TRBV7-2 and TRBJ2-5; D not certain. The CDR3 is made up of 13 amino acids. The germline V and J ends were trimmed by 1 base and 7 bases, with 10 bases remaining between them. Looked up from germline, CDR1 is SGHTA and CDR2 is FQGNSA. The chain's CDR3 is CASSLETRGTQYF. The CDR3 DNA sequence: TGTGCCAGCAGCTTAGAAACGCGTGGGACCCAGTACTTC.

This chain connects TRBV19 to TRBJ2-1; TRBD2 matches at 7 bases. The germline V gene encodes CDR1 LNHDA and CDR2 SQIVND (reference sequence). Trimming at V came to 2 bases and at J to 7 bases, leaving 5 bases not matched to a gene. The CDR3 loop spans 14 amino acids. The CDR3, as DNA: TGTGCCAGTAGTATAAGGCTAGCGGCGAATGAGCAGTTCTTC. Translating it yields CASSIRLAANEQFF. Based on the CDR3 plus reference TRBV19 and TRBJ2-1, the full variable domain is DGGITQSPKYLFRKEGQNVTLSCEQNLNHDAMYWYRQDPGQGLRLIYYSQIVNDFQKGDIAEGYSVSREKKESFPLTVTSAQKNPTAFYLCASSIRLAANEQFFGPGTRLTVL.

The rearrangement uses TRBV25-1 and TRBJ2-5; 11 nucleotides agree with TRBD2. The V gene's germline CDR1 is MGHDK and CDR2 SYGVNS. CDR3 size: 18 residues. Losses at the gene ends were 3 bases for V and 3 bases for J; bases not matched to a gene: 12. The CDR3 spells CASSEQAFVAGGKETQYF. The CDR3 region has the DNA TGTGCCAGCAGTGAGCAAGCATTCGTAGCGGGGGGGAAAGAGACCCAGTACTTC.